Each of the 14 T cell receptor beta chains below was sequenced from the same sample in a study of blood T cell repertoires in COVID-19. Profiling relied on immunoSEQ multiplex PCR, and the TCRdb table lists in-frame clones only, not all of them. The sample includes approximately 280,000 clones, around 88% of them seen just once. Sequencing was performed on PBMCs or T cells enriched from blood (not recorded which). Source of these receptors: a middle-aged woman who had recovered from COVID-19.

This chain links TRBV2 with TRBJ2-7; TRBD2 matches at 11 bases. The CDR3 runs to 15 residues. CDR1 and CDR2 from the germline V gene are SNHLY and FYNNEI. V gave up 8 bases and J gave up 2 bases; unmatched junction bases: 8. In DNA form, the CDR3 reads TGTGCCAGCGGGGAAGATAGCGGGAGGGCCTACGAGCAGTACTTC. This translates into CASGEDSGRAYEQYF.

In DNA form, the CDR3 reads TGTGCCAGCAGCTTACAATCCGGAGAGAGGGCACCCCTCCACTTT. It translates to CASSLQSGERAPLHF. The genes are TRBV21-1 and TRBJ1-6. TRBV21-1 counts as a pseudogene. The CDR3 has 15 residues.

The CDR3 spells CASTPVASLKQYF. The CDR3 DNA reads as TGTGCCAGCACCCCGGTGGCATCCTTAAAGCAGTACTTC. The rearrangement uses TRBV6-2 or TRBV6-3 and TRBJ2-7; D remains ambiguous. This CDR3 contains 13 residues. V was trimmed by 7 bases and J by 8 bases, leaving 18 bases between them. From germline, CDR1 is MNHEY and CDR2 SVGEGT.

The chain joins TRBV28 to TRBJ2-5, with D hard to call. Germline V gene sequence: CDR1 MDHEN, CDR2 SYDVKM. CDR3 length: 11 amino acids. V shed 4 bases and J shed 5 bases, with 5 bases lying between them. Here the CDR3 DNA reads TGTGCCAGCAGTTCCCTCGAGACCCAGTACTTC. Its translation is CASSSLETQYF.

CDR3 amino acids: CASSTSRRGVQPQHF. CDR3 bases: TGTGCCAGCAGTACCTCGCGGAGGGGAGTTCAGCCCCAGCATTTT. The chain joins TRBV28 to TRBJ1-5; possibly TRBD1 for D (5 bases). V gave up 5 bases and J gave up 6 bases, with 17 bases separating them. Germline V gene sequence: CDR1 MDHEN, CDR2 SYDVKM. The length of the CDR3 is 15 residues.

Here the CDR3 reads CASSFLTSDEQFF. DNA for the CDR3: TGTGCCAGCAGTTTCCTCACGAGCGATGAGCAGTTCTTC. J is TRBJ2-1 and V is TRBV12-3 or TRBV12-4; D uncertain. The V end was cut by 3 bases, the J end by 8 bases, with 11 bases between. The CDR3 is made up of 13 amino acids.

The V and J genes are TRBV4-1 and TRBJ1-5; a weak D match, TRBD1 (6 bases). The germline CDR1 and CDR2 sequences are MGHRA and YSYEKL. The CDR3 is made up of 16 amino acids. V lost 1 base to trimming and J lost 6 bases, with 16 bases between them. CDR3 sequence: CASSQVGTRRGQPQHF. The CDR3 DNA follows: TGCGCCAGCAGCCAAGTGGGGACACGAAGGGGTCAGCCCCAGCATTTT.

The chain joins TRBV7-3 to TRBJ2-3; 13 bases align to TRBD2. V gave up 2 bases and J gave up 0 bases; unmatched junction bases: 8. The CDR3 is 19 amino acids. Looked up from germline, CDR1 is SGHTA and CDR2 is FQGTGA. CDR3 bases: TGTGCCAGCAGCTTATACGGGACTAGCGGGAAGGGAAGCACAGATACGCAGTATTTT. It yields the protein CASSLYGTSGKGSTDTQYF. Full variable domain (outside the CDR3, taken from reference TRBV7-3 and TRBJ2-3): GAGVSQTPSNKVTEKGKYVELRCDPISGHTALYWYRQSLGQGPEFLIYFQGTGAADDSGLPNDRFFAVRPEGSVSTLKIQRTERGDSAVYLCASSLYGTSGKGSTDTQYFGPGTRLTVL.

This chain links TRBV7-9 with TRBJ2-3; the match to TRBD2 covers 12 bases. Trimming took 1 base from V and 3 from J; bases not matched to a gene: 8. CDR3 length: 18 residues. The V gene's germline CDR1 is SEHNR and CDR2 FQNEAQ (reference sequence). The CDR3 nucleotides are TGTGCCAGCAGCTTAGGTTCTAGCGGGAGGGCAATGACAGATACGCAGTATTTT. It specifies CASSLGSSGRAMTDTQYF. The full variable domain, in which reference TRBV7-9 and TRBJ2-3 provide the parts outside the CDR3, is DTGVSQNPRHKITKRGQNVTFRCDPISEHNRLYWYRQTLGQGPEFLTYFQNEAQLEKSRLLSDRFSAERPKGSFSTLEIQRTEQGDSAMYLCASSLGSSGRAMTDTQYFGPGTRLTVL.

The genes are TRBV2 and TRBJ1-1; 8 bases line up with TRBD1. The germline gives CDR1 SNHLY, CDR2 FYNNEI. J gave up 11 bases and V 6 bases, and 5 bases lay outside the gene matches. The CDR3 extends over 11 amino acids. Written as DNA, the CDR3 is TGTGCCAGCAGGGAGGACAGGGCGGCTTTCTTT. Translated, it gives CASREDRAAFF.

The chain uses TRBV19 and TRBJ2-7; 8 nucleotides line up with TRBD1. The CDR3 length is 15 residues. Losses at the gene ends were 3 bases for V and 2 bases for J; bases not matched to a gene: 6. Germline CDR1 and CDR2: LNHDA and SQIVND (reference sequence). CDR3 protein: CASSIVGTGPYEQYF. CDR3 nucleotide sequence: TGTGCCAGTAGTATTGTCGGGACAGGACCCTACGAGCAGTACTTC.

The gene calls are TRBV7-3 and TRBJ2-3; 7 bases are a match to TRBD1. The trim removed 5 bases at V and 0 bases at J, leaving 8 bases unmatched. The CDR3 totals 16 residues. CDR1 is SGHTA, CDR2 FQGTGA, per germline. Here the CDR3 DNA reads TGTGCCAGCAGCCTAGACAGGGTCGGGAGCACAGATACGCAGTATTTT. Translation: CASSLDRVGSTDTQYF.

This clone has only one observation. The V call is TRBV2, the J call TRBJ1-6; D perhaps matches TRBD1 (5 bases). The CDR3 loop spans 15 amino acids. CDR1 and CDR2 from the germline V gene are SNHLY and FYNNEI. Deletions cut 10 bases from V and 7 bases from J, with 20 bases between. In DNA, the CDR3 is TGTGCCACCACCCCTCAGGCAGGGTTGAATTCACCCCTCCACTTT. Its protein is CATTPQAGLNSPLHF. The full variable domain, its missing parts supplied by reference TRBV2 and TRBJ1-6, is EPEVTQTPSHQVTQMGQEVILRCVPISNHLYFYWYRQILGQKVEFLVSFYNNEISEKSEIFDDQFSVERPDGSNFTLKIRSTKLEDSAMYFCATTPQAGLNSPLHFGNGTRLTVT.

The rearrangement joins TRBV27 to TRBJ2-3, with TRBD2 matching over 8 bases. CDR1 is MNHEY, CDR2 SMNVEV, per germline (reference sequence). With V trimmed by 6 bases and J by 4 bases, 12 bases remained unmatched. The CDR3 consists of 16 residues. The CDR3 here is CASSPRLAGGSDTQYF. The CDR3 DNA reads TGTGCCAGCAGCCCTAGGTTGGCGGGAGGATCAGATACGCAGTATTTT.